This is a list of T cell receptor beta chains from one sample in a study of blood T cells in healthy people across ages. Using its own MiXCR run on the 5' RACE reads, TCRdb lists one record per CDR3 protein. The sample lists about a million distinct CDR3 sequences, about 53% occurring once. The sample was blood. The source is a woman aged 60-75 years in good health. The CDR3 runs from the conserved cysteine through the conserved F or W. The D gene is left open where the match is weak. Only part of the rows carry a size: once, few, many, or a class if the clone is expanded.

v_gene,d_gene,j_gene,abundance,CDR3aa,CDR3nt
TRBV5-6,.,TRBJ2-4,many,CASSLRSRTKNIQYF,TGTGCCAGCAGCTTAAGATCCAGAACTAAAAACATTCAGTACTTC
TRBV4-2,.,TRBJ2-5,.,CASSQVKAGSLETQYF,TGTGCCAGCAGCCAAGTTAAGGCGGGAAGCTTAGAGACCCAGTACTTC
TRBV24-1,.,TRBJ2-3,.,CATSDFEGITDTQYF,TGTGCCACCAGTGATTTCGAGGGAATCACAGATACGCAGTATTTT
TRBV20-1,.,TRBJ2-5,.,CSARDRQGPRETQYF,TGCAGTGCTAGAGACCGTCAGGGACCTCGGGAGACCCAGTACTTC
TRBV6-6,TRBD1,TRBJ2-5,.,CASSRTGWETQYF,TGTGCCAGCAGTCGGACAGGGTGGGAGACCCAGTACTTC
TRBV29-1,.,TRBJ2-3,.,CSVRKWDHTDTQYF,TGCAGCGTTCGAAAGTGGGACCACACAGATACGCAGTATTTT
TRBV20-1,.,TRBJ1-5,.,CSASSGKSGQPQHF,TGCAGTGCTAGTTCGGGGAAGTCGGGTCAGCCCCAGCATTTT
TRBV3-1,TRBD1,TRBJ2-1,.,CASSLGTGSMNEQFF,TGTGCCAGCAGCCTCGGGACAGGGAGCATGAATGAGCAGTTCTTC
TRBV10-2,.,TRBJ1-4,.,CASRPLTGPTNEKLFF,TGCGCCAGCAGGCCACTGACAGGACCAACTAATGAAAAACTGTTTTTT
TRBV7-9,.,TRBJ2-5,.,CASSPRNAGVQETQYF,TGTGCCAGCAGCCCGCGTAACGCAGGGGTTCAAGAGACCCAGTACTTC
TRBV5-1,.,TRBJ1-2,few,CASSRFYGSRDSILFYGYTF,TGCGCCAGCAGCCGCTTTTATGGGAGTCGGGACTCGATTTTATTCTATGGCTACACCTTC
TRBV3-1,TRBD2,TRBJ2-1,.,CASSQDTVGEGEQFF,TGTGCCAGCAGCCAAGATACGGTGGGGGAGGGTGAGCAGTTCTTC
TRBV5-1,.,TRBJ2-3,.,CASSQGPETDTQYF,TGCGCCAGCAGCCAAGGACCGGAGACAGATACGCAGTATTTT
TRBV7-2,TRBD2,TRBJ2-3,.,CASSAPGGLTVLWETDTQYF,TGTGCCAGCAGCGCCCCGGGAGGGCTAACCGTTTTATGGGAAACAGATACGCAGTATTTT